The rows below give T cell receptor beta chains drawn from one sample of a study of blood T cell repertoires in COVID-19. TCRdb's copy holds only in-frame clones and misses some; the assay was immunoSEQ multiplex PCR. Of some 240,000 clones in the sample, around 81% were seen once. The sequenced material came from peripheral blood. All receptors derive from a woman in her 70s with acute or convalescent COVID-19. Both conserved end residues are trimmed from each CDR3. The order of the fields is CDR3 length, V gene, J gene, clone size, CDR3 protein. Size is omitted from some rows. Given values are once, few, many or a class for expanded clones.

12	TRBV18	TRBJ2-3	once	ASSPSSGKDTQY
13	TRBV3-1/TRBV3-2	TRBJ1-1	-	ASSQADRLPTEAF
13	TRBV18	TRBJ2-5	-	ASSLSMDGGETQY
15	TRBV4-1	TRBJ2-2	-	ASSQLAGGPNTGELF
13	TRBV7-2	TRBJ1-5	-	ASSLALWPPGPQH
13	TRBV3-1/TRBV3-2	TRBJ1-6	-	ASSLGSSYNSPLH
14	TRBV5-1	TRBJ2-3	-	ASSATSGGGADTQY
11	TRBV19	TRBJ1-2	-	ASSPQGADGYT
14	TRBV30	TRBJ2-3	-	AWSVVGSGDADTQY
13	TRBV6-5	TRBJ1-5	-	ASHPLPGKDQPQH
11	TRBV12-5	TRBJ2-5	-	ASGIDSQETQY
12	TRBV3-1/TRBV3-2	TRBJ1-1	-	ASSQENRVGEAF
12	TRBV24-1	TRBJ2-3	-	ATSDQRRADTQY
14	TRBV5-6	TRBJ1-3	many	ASSLHPLRAGNTIY
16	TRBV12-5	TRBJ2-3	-	ASGLVLSGGAGADTQY
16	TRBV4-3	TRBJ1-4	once	ASSQDSVGGSFNEKLF
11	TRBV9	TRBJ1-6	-	ASSPSNSFLLH
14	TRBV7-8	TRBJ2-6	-	ASSLPPLSGANVLT
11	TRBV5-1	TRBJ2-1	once	ASSGGSRNEQF
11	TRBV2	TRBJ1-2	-	ASRATDIYGYT
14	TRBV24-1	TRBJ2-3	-	ATSTIGFPHTDTQY
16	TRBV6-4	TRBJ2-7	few	ASSDSKEEGQLSYEQY
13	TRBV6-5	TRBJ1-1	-	ASSYGWGMNTEAF
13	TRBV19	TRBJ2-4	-	ASSAQGATKNIQY
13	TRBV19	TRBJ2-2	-	ASSIGRVNTGELF
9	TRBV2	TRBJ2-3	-	ASSDLSTQY
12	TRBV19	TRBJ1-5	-	ASSTGTGNQPQH
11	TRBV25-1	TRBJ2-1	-	ASRKFRNNEQF
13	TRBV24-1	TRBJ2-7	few	ATSDIQGPPYEQY
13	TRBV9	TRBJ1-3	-	ASSVDGHSGNTIY
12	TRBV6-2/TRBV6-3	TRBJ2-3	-	ASSHGLRTDTQY
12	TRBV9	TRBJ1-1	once	ASTAGQGNTEAF
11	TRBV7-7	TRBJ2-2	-	ASSDRRTGELF
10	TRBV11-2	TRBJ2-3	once	ASGGVADTQY
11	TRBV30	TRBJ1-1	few	AWRVQDDTEAF
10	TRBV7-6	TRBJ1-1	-	ASSLDGTEAF
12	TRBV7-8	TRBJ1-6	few	ASSLTGTDSPLH
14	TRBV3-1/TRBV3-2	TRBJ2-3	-	ASSLRTSGGKDTQY
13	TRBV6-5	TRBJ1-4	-	ASSPGTGVHEKLF
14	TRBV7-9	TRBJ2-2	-	ASSLIGGPITGELF
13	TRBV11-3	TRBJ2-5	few	ASSRGDGIPETQY
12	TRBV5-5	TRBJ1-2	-	ASSLVDGNYGYT
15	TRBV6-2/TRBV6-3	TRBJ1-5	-	ASSYSVGRGSNQPQH
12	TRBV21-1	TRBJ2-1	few	ASSKARADNEQF
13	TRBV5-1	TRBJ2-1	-	ASSIRDRESNEQF
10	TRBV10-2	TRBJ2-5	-	ASGGGLETQY